Listed below are T cell receptor beta chains from one sample, sequenced in a study of blood T cell repertoires in COVID-19. Sequencing used immunoSEQ multiplex PCR; TCRdb keeps in-frame clones, though not all of them. Of around 200,000 clones detected, 85% to 90% appear once; the ten largest clones hold approximately 1.1%. The sequenced sample was PBMCs or T cells enriched from blood (not recorded which). The receptors were gathered from a man aged 30-40 years who had recovered from COVID-19. The conserved cysteine and the conserved F or W are not part of the CDR3 here. Some rows mark clone size as missing; the rest say once, few, many or name a class of expanded clone.

v_call	clone_size	j_call	cdr3_aa
TRBV5-4	-	TRBJ1-4	ASSLDRAGGNEKLF
TRBV28	-	TRBJ1-4	ASKGTIEKLF
TRBV5-3	-	TRBJ1-3	ASGTPTDSGNTIY
TRBV9	-	TRBJ2-1	ASSVGQGPYNEQF
TRBV12-5	-	TRBJ1-5	ASALGGNQPQH
TRBV30	-	TRBJ2-7	AWSVVAGGTYEQY
TRBV5-4	-	TRBJ2-7	ASSLFGQPFLSYEQY
TRBV6-1	-	TRBJ2-3	ASSGRVGLGGDTQY
TRBV10-2	once	TRBJ2-1	ASSESYGDVEQF
TRBV24-1	-	TRBJ1-5	ATSDSSRGSNQPQH
TRBV10-3	once	TRBJ1-1	AIAGGNTEAF
TRBV5-1	-	TRBJ2-2	ASSPMNSGELF
TRBV6-5	-	TRBJ1-4	ASSFSGVENEKLF
TRBV4-1	once	TRBJ1-1	ASSQDRNSEAF
TRBV4-1	-	TRBJ2-3	ASSQVGVSTDTQY
TRBV5-8	-	TRBJ1-2	ASSPGQGNYGYT
TRBV5-1	-	TRBJ1-3	ASSLESEKNTIY
TRBV6-2/TRBV6-3	once	TRBJ1-5	ASSYPGQGTLGNQPQH
TRBV25-1	once	TRBJ1-3	ASEGQRLPGAGNTIY
TRBV2	-	TRBJ2-6	ASSESLSSGANVLT
TRBV5-1	-	TRBJ1-2	ATSYGQPGQGYT
TRBV9	-	TRBJ1-1	ASSVGRLPEAF
TRBV20-1	-	TRBJ1-4	SASYPREKLF
TRBV5-1	-	TRBJ1-1	ASSNGLLQTNTEAF
TRBV4-3	-	TRBJ2-1	ASSQEARLAYEQF
TRBV18	-	TRBJ1-1	ASSALGQMNTEAF
TRBV7-8	-	TRBJ2-7	ASSDSGTSGYYEQY
TRBV5-1	-	TRBJ1-4	ASSLVRGEDEKLF
TRBV9	few	TRBJ2-5	ASSVGGPGETQY
TRBV19	-	TRBJ1-2	ASSGGTTVGYT
TRBV28	-	TRBJ1-6	ASSNLDRGNSPLH
TRBV5-1	-	TRBJ1-2	ASSERGQSFTGYT
TRBV29-1	-	TRBJ2-4	SVEAPPKNIQY
TRBV2	-	TRBJ2-1	ASSEQLVEQF
TRBV24-1	-	TRBJ2-3	ATSPRDSRLETQY
TRBV6-5	-	TRBJ2-1	ASSTMWTSDLF
TRBV4-2	-	TRBJ1-3	ASSQEVTRNGNTIY
TRBV27	-	TRBJ2-1	ASSMQGNSYNEQF
TRBV28	-	TRBJ1-1	ATQLDRMNTEAF
TRBV6-1	-	TRBJ2-1	ASSEAVESGQF
TRBV19	-	TRBJ1-5	ASSRGGIQPQH